This record concerns one T cell receptor (beta chain) sequence. Its antigen is as yet unknown. The sample originates from a study of CXCR3-negative and CXCR3-positive naive CD8 T cells. In the study overall: Sequencing brought in about 140 million TRB reads altogether, and each library got about 1.5 +/- 0.3 million. Study results and limitations: Partially decreased CXCR3 expression was recorded after cryopreservation, and fresh PBMCs were used in most assays. Memory CD8+ cells showed much lower diversity, while both naive subsets were comparably high. Higher TRB CDR3 hydrophobicity marked CXCR3-positive naive cells relative to CXCR3-negative naive cells.

CD45RO-CCR7+CD27+CD95- defined naive CD8+ T cells. The CDR3 loop spans 15 amino acids. Germline V gene sequence: CDR1 MNHEY, CDR2 SVGAGI. The TRB cDNA libraries were prepared by 5' RACE with UMI labels. From the 5' RACE reads, TCRdb lists one entry per CDR3 protein and no DNA. The data show some 130,000 distinct CDR3 sequences, and the top ten clones hold around 0.41%. Sequencing was done on a sample of naive CXCR3+ CD8+ T cells from blood. Subset reported: CD45RO-CCR7+CD27+CD95- naive CD8+ T cells expressing CXCR3 (TNR3+). The TCR was taken from a human donor in good health. Some clones in this sample may be carry-over from other donors' samples. This chain uses TRBV6-5 with TRBJ2-5; TCRdb selects TRBD2, and the lack of DNA leaves this call unchecked. This chain's CDR3 is CASSYSAGSIETQYF.